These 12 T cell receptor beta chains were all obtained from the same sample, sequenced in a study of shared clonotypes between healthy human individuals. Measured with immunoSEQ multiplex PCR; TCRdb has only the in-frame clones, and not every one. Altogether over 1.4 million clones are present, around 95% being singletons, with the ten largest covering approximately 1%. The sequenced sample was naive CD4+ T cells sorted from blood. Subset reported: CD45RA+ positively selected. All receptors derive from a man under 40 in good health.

The CDR3 here is CAWSVQLAGTGNYGYTF. The CDR3 region has the DNA TGTGCCTGGAGTGTACAACTAGCCGGGACGGGGAACTATGGCTACACCTTC. The chain uses TRBV30 and TRBJ1-2; possible D gene TRBD1, 5 bases. This CDR3 spans 17 amino acids. Per the germline V gene, CDR1 is GTSNPN and CDR2 is SVGIG (reference sequence). Trimming took 0 bases from V and 2 from J, leaving 19 bases between them.

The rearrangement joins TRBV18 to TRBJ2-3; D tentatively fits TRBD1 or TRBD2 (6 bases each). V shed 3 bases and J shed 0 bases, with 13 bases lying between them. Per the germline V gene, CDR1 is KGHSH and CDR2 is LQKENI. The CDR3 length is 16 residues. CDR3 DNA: TGTGCCAGCTCACCGGGGGGCACAGCGAGCACAGATACGCAGTATTTT. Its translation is CASSPGGTASTDTQYF.

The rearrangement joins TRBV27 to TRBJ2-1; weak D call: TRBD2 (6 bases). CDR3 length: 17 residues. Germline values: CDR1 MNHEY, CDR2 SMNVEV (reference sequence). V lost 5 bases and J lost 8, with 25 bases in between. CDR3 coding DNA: TGTGCCAGCAGTCGAGCCGGGACTCGAACAGGCACCGATGAGCAGTTCTTC. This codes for CASSRAGTRTGTDEQFF.

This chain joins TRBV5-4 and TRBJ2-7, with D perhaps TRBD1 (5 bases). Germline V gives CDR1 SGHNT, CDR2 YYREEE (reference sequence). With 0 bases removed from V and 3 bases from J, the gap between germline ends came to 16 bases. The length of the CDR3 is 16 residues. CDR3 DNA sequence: TGTGCCAGCAGCTTGGGGGTGGGTATAAGGGGCTACGAGCAGTACTTC. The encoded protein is CASSLGVGIRGYEQYF. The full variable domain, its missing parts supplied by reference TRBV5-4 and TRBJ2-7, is ETGVTQSPTHLIKTRGQQVTLRCSSQSGHNTVSWYQQALGQGPQFIFQYYREEENGRGNFPPRFSGLQFPNYSSELNVNALELDDSALYLCASSLGVGIRGYEQYFGPGTRLTVT.

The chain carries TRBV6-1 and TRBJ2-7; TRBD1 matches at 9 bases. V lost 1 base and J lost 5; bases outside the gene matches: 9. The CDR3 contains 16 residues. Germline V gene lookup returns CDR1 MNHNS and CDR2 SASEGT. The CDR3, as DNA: TGTGCCAGCAGTGAAGGCATCAGGACAGGGGACGACGAGCAGTACTTC. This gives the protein CASSEGIRTGDDEQYF.

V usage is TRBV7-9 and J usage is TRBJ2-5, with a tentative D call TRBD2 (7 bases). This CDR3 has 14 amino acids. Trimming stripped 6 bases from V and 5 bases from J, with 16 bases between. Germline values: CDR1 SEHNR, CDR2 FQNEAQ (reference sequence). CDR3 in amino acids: CASRSTRGGETQYF. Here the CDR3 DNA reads TGTGCCAGCAGATCTACGAGGGGGGGGGAGACCCAGTACTTC.

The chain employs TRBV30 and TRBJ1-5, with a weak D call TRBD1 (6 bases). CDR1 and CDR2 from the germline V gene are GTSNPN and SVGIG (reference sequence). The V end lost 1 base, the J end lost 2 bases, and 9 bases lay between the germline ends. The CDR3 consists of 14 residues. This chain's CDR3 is CAWSEHRGNQPQHF. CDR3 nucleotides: TGTGCCTGGAGTGAACACAGGGGCAATCAGCCCCAGCATTTT.

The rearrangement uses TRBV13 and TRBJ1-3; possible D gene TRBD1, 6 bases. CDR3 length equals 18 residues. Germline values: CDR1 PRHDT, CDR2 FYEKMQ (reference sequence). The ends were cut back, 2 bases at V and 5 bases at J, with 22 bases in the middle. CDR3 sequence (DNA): TGTGCCAGCAGCTTAAACCCGATTCGGGCAGGGGATCGAAACACCATATATTTT. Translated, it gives CASSLNPIRAGDRNTIYF.

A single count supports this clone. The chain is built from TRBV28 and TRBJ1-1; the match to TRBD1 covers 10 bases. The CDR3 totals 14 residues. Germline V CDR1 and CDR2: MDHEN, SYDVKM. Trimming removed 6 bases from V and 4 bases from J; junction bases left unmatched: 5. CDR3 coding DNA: TGTGCCAGCAGGACAGGGGGCGCTACCACTGAAGCTTTCTTT. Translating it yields CASRTGGATTEAFF. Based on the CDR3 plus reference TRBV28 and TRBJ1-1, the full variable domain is DVKVTQSSRYLVKRTGEKVFLECVQDMDHENMFWYRQDPGLGLRLIYFSYDVKMKEKGDIPEGYSVSREKKERFSLILESASTNQTSMYLCASRTGGATTEAFFGQGTRLTVV.

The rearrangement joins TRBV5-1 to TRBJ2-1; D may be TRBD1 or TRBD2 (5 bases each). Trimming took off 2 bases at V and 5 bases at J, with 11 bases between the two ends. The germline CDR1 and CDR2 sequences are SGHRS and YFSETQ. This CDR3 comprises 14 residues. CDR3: CASSFREGHNEQFF. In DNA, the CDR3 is TGCGCCAGCAGCTTTAGAGAGGGACACAATGAGCAGTTCTTC.

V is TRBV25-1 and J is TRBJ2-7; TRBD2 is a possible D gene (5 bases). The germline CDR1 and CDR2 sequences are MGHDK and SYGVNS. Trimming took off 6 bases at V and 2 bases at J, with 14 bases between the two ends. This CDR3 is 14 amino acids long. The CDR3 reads CASRTGNRAYEQYF. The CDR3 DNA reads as TGTGCCAGCAGGACCGGGAACCGGGCCTACGAGCAGTACTTC.

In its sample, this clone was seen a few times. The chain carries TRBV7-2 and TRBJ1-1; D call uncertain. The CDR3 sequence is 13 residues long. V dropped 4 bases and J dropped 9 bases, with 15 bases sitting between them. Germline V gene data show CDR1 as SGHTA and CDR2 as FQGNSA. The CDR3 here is CASSYLITSKAFF. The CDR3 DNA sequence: TGTGCCAGCAGCTACTTAATTACCTCTAAAGCTTTCTTT.